This TCR beta chain was found in a study of glioma-infiltrating T cells after dendritic cell vaccination. Across the study: Autologous tumor lysate was loaded overnight onto monocyte-derived dendritic cells grown 7 to 8 days with IL-4 and GM-CSF. Patients received three intradermal dendritic cell vaccine injections at biweekly intervals.

This clone is a singleton in its sample. Time point in this sample: after dendritic cell vaccination, including at tumor progression/relapse. None of the glioblastoma patients had an isocitrate dehydrogenase mutation. The primer mix had 60 V beta and 13 J beta primers. Generated by immunoSEQ multiplex PCR, the TCRdb table keeps only in-frame clones and is missing some. The sample holds about 50,000 clones, over 75% seen once. The CDR3 loop spans 14 amino acids. V lost 0 bases, J lost 0 bases, and 4 bases lay in between. Germline assignment: CDR1 MNHEY and CDR2 SVGAGI. Sequencing was performed on blood, taken after dendritic cell vaccination. The J gene is TRBJ2-3, the V gene TRBV6-5, with D unclear. The sequence was obtained from a human donor with glioblastoma. This CDR3 reads CASSYSESTDTQYF. In DNA form, the CDR3 reads TGTGCCAGCAGTTACTCGGAGAGCACAGATACGCAGTATTTT.